This passage covers 7 T cell receptor beta chains from one sample sequenced in a study of blood T cell repertoires in COVID-19. Using immunoSEQ multiplex PCR, the repertoire was profiled, and TCRdb retains in-frame clones only, with some absent. Among some 340,000 clones listed, over 90% were seen once. The sequenced sample was PBMCs or T cells enriched from blood (not recorded which). All receptors come from a woman younger than 45 who had been exposed to COVID-19.

This chain connects TRBV28 to TRBJ1-6; the match to TRBD1 covers 8 bases. V shed 6 bases and J 2 bases; nucleotides not matched to a gene: 12. Germline CDR1 is MDHEN and CDR2 is SYDVKM. The CDR3 extends over 18 amino acids. The CDR3 loop reads CASRTDQGAHTYNSPLHF. In nucleotides, the CDR3 is TGTGCCAGCAGGACGGATCAGGGGGCGCATACCTATAATTCACCCCTCCACTTT. The variable domain in full, with the rest retrieved from reference TRBV28 and TRBJ1-6, is DVKVTQSSRYLVKRTGEKVFLECVQDMDHENMFWYRQDPGLGLRLIYFSYDVKMKEKGDIPEGYSVSREKKERFSLILESASTNQTSMYLCASRTDQGAHTYNSPLHFGNGTRLTVT.

The gene calls are TRBV5-1 and TRBJ1-1, with a weak D call TRBD1 (6 bases). With 4 bases removed from V and 5 bases from J, the gap between germline ends came to 15 bases. The CDR3 totals 14 residues. CDR1 is SGHRS, CDR2 YFSETQ, per germline. CDR3 DNA sequence: TGCGCCAGCAGCGAAGGGGGGGTAGTGACTGAAGCTTTCTTT. This translates into CASSEGGVVTEAFF.

V and J are TRBV3-1 (or the pseudogene TRBV3-2) and TRBJ1-4, with no clear D. V was cut by 1 base and J by 8 bases, with 17 bases left in between. The CDR3 extends over 16 amino acids. Germline-derived CDR1 and CDR2 are LGHDT and YNNKEL (reference sequence). The CDR3 sequence: CASSQAGQAGGEKLFF. CDR3 sequence (DNA): TGTGCCAGCAGCCAAGCCGGGCAGGCGGGAGGGGAAAAACTGTTTTTT.

The chain recombines TRBV7-2 with TRBJ2-5, with 7 nucleotides matching TRBD2. The CDR3 is 14 residues long. The V gene's germline CDR1 is SGHTA and CDR2 FQGNSA. Trimming removed 11 bases from V and 5 bases from J; junction bases left unmatched: 14. The CDR3 loop is CASRPYGGRETQYF. The DNA for the CDR3 is TGTGCCTCCCGGCCCTACGGGGGGAGGGAGACCCAGTACTTC.

This clone was recorded a few times. The chain is built from TRBV6-6 and TRBJ2-2; the match to TRBD1 covers 10 bases. V was pared by 5 bases and J by 5 bases, with 11 bases of the junction left unmatched. The germline CDR1 and CDR2 sequences are MNHNY and SVGAGI (reference sequence). The CDR3 loop spans 17 amino acids. CDR3 residues: CASSLFRDRGGTGELFF. The CDR3 DNA reads as TGTGCCAGCAGTCTTTTTCGGGACAGGGGAGGTACCGGGGAGCTGTTTTTT.

This chain uses TRBV2 with TRBJ1-2; possibly TRBD1 for D (5 bases). Trimming left V 2 bases short and J 3 bases short, with 10 bases between. This CDR3 contains 14 residues. Germline V gives CDR1 SNHLY, CDR2 FYNNEI. The CDR3 coding sequence is TGTGCCAGCAGTGAACAGGGTATGGACTATGGCTACACCTTC. Translation gives CASSEQGMDYGYTF.

This chain joins TRBV5-1 and TRBJ2-1; no definite D call. Germline V lookup: CDR1 SGHRS, CDR2 YFSETQ. This CDR3 comprises 11 residues. V was cut by 2 bases and J by 8 bases, with 5 bases left in between. The CDR3 DNA follows: TGCGCCAGCAGCTTCGGAGATGAGCAGTTCTTC. Residues: CASSFGDEQFF.